This T cell receptor beta chain originates from a study of cytomegalovirus exposure and HLA in healthy donors. This CDR3 is 14 amino acids long. V dropped 10 bases and J dropped 5 bases, with 20 bases sitting between them. The V gene's germline CDR1 is MNHNS and CDR2 SASEGT. 60 Vbeta and 13 Jbeta primers were used in PCR. Measured with immunoSEQ multiplex PCR; TCRdb has only the in-frame clones, and not every one. Of about 130,000 clones detected, approximately 80% appear once; the ten largest clones hold approximately 2.1%. This rearrangement joins TRBV6-1 to TRBJ2-5; D gene ambiguous. This receptor was taken from a man aged 25 to 45 in good health and CMV-seronegative. Sequencing was carried out using PBMCs. The CDR3 region has the DNA TGTGCCACCACGCACCCTCTCCGGTGGGAGACCCAGTACTTC. Its protein is CATTHPLRWETQYF.